This passage covers 25 T cell receptor beta chains from one sample sequenced in a study of shared clonotypes between healthy human individuals. The assay was immunoSEQ multiplex PCR, and TCRdb's table has in-frame clones only and misses some. This table holds about 2 million clones, about 95% found once. The source material was naive CD4+ T cells sorted from blood. As for subset: CD45RA+ positively selected. The receptors shown here come from a man aged 18 to 29 in good health.

This clone occurred once. The chain couples TRBV5-6 to TRBJ2-7, with 8 positions matching TRBD2. Germline V lookup: CDR1 SGHDT, CDR2 YYEEEE. The CDR3 runs to 15 residues. Trimming at V came to 6 bases and at J to 2 bases, leaving 10 bases not matched to a gene. The CDR3 nucleotides are TGTGCCAGCACCGGGAGCGGGGGAGTTACCTACGAGCAGTACTTC. This encodes CASTGSGGVTYEQYF. Filled out from reference TRBV5-6 and TRBJ2-7, the complete variable domain reads DAGVTQSPTHLIKTRGQQVTLRCSPKSGHDTVSWYQQALGQGPQFIFQYYEEEERQRGNFPDRFSGHQFPNYSSELNVNALLLGDSALYLCASTGSGGVTYEQYFGPGTRLTVT.

The chain has TRBV4-1 and TRBJ1-3; TRBD1 might be the D (6 bases). Germline V gene sequence: CDR1 MGHRA, CDR2 YSYEKL. Trimming took off 2 bases at V and 7 bases at J, with 24 bases between the two ends. The CDR3 is 18 amino acids. The CDR3 nucleotides are TGCGCCAGCAGCCAACCCATAGCCCCGGGGGAAAGGGGGAACACCATATATTTT. Translation: CASSQPIAPGERGNTIYF.

The rearrangement uses TRBV30 and TRBJ1-2; D gene uncertain. CDR1 and CDR2 (germline): GTSNPN, SVGIG (reference sequence). The CDR3 is 13 amino acids. With 4 bases removed from V and 3 bases from J, the gap between germline ends came to 12 bases. In DNA form, the CDR3 reads TGTGCCTGGATGAGAGTGGGGTACTATGGCTACACCTTC. Protein: CAWMRVGYYGYTF.

DNA for the CDR3: TGCGCCAGCAGCTTGGCCCCGACAGGGGGCGGAAACACCATATATTTT. This encodes CASSLAPTGGGNTIYF. J is TRBJ1-3 and V is TRBV5-1; 10 positions agree with TRBD1. Trimming removed 0 bases from V and 4 bases from J; junction bases left unmatched: 4. Looked up from germline, CDR1 is SGHRS and CDR2 is YFSETQ. The CDR3 totals 16 residues. The variable domain in full, with the rest retrieved from reference TRBV5-1 and TRBJ1-3, is KAGVTQTPRYLIKTRGQQVTLSCSPISGHRSVSWYQQTPGQGLQFLFEYFSETQRNKGNFPGRFSGRQFSNSRSEMNVSTLELGDSALYLCASSLAPTGGGNTIYFGEGSWLTVV.

This clone was detected once. The rearrangement links TRBV27 to TRBJ1-2; tentative D call: TRBD1 (6 bases). The germline V gene encodes CDR1 MNHEY and CDR2 SMNVEV (reference sequence). The CDR3 contains 14 residues. V was cut by 3 bases and J by 0 bases, with 8 bases left in between. The CDR3 nucleotides read TGTGCCAGCAGTTTCAGACAGGCTAACTATGGCTACACCTTC. This gives the protein CASSFRQANYGYTF.

This rearrangement joins TRBV29-1 to TRBJ2-5; 15 bases are shared with TRBD2. The CDR3 consists of 18 residues. Looked up from germline, CDR1 is SQVTM and CDR2 is ANQGSEA. V was pared by 4 bases and J by 5 bases, with 14 bases of the junction left unmatched. DNA of the CDR3: TGCAGCGTTGCCGGGACTAGCGGGGGGCTCCGTTTTGGTGAGACCCAGTACTTC. Translated, it gives CSVAGTSGGLRFGETQYF.

The V and J genes are TRBV29-1 and TRBJ1-2; tentative D call: TRBD1 (5 bases). This CDR3 region has 13 residues. V lost 3 bases, J lost 0 bases, and 8 bases lay in between. Germline values: CDR1 SQVTM, CDR2 ANQGSEA. CDR3 in DNA: TGCAGCGTTGACAGGGAAACTAACTATGGCTACACCTTC. Translating gives CSVDRETNYGYTF.

The chain employs TRBV7-8 and TRBJ1-6; D remains ambiguous. V lost 1 base to trimming and J lost 3 bases, with 10 bases between them. Per germline, CDR1 SGHVS and CDR2 FQNEAQ. The CDR3 covers 16 residues. In DNA form, the CDR3 reads TGTGCCAGCAGCTTAGGTCCAGACGACTATAATTCACCCCTCCACTTT. This codes for CASSLGPDDYNSPLHF. The full variable domain, completed using reference TRBV7-8 and TRBJ1-6, is GAGVSQSPRYKVAKRGQDVALRCDPISGHVSLFWYQQALGQGPEFLTYFQNEAQLDKSGLPSDRFFAERPEGSVSTLKIQRTQQEDSAVYLCASSLGPDDYNSPLHFGNGTRLTVT.

The rearrangement links TRBV10-3 to TRBJ2-2; possible D gene TRBD1, 5 bases. Trimming stripped 8 bases from V and 4 bases from J, with 5 bases between. CDR3 length: 11 amino acids. CDR1 is ENHRY and CDR2 is SYGVKD in the germline V gene. The DNA of the CDR3 is TGTGCCATCCAGGGCACCGGGGAGCTGTTTTTT. Translating it yields CAIQGTGELFF.

The CDR3 DNA reads TGCAGCGTTCGACAGGGGAGGGATCAGCCCCAGCATTTT. Protein product: CSVRQGRDQPQHF. The J gene is TRBJ1-5, the V gene TRBV29-1, with 8 bases lining up with TRBD1. Trimming took 5 bases from V and 5 from J; bases not matched to a gene: 5. The CDR3 sequence is 13 residues long. Per the germline V gene, CDR1 is SQVTM and CDR2 is ANQGSEA.

A single count supports this clone. In DNA form, the CDR3 reads TGTGCCAGCAGCTTAGCTTACAGTAGCGGGAGGGCCTTAGATACGCAGTATTTT. Its translation is CASSLAYSSGRALDTQYF. The rearrangement links TRBV7-2 to TRBJ2-3, with 11 bases identical to TRBD2. V shed 0 bases and J 5 bases; nucleotides not matched to a gene: 10. The germline V gene encodes CDR1 SGHTA and CDR2 FQGNSA. The CDR3 runs to 18 residues. The full variable domain, rest sourced from reference TRBV7-2 and TRBJ2-3, is GAGVSQSPSNKVTEKGKDVELRCDPISGHTALYWYRQSLGQGLEFLIYFQGNSAPDKSGLPSDRFSAERTGGSVSTLTIQRTQQEDSAVYLCASSLAYSSGRALDTQYFGPGTRLTVL.

J is TRBJ2-1 and V is TRBV9; TRBD2 matches 14 bases. J gave up 7 bases and V 0 bases, and 3 bases lay outside the gene matches. Germline CDR1 is SGDLS and CDR2 is YYNGEE. The CDR3 is made up of 16 amino acids. CDR3 in amino acids: CASSVGGLAGANEQFF. CDR3 in DNA: TGTGCCAGCAGCGTAGGGGGACTAGCGGGAGCAAATGAGCAGTTCTTC.

V usage is TRBV29-1 and J usage is TRBJ2-2; the match to TRBD2 covers 10 bases. The trim removed 4 bases at V and 10 bases at J, leaving 9 bases unmatched. Germline loops: CDR1 SQVTM, CDR2 ANQGSEA. The CDR3 contains 14 residues. This CDR3 is CSVARASGGSELFF. The CDR3 DNA is TGCAGCGTTGCAAGGGCTAGCGGGGGATCGGAGCTGTTTTTT.

The chain carries TRBV7-2 and TRBJ1-6, with a tentative D call TRBD1 (5 bases). Germline V CDR1 and CDR2: SGHTA, FQGNSA. The CDR3 spans 13 residues. V was trimmed by 6 bases and J by 9 bases, leaving 12 bases between them. The CDR3 nucleotides read TGTGCCAGCAGTCTTCGGGACGGTTCACCCCTCCACTTT. Translation gives CASSLRDGSPLHF.

This chain links TRBV12-5 with TRBJ2-7; D is undetermined. The germline CDR1 and CDR2 sequences are LGHNT and FRNRAP. The CDR3 runs to 16 residues. Trimming took 2 bases from V and 0 from J, leaving 14 bases between them. This CDR3 reads CASGLSSGLFSYEQYF. The CDR3 region has the DNA TGTGCTAGTGGTTTGTCTTCAGGTCTCTTCTCCTACGAGCAGTACTTC.

The chain joins TRBV10-3 to TRBJ1-2; 9 nucleotides align to TRBD1. The CDR3 is made up of 15 amino acids. The germline V gene has CDR1 ENHRY and CDR2 SYGVKD. After removal of 5 bases from V and 8 bases from J, the junction contained 12 bases not matched to a gene. For the CDR3, the DNA is TGTGCCATCAGTCCGGGACAGGGTACTTTGATCGGCTACACCTTC. This sequence encodes CAISPGQGTLIGYTF.

J is TRBJ2-4 and V is TRBV2; D may be TRBD1 (6 bases). There are 12 residues in the CDR3. The V and J ends lost 6 bases and 8 bases respectively, with 11 bases between them. The germline V gene has CDR1 SNHLY and CDR2 FYNNEI. CDR3 protein: CASRASGDIQYF. In DNA form, the CDR3 reads TGTGCCAGCAGGGCTTCAGGGGACATTCAGTACTTC.

Details on this clone: Additional DNA sequences in this sample encode the identical CDR3. The chain employs TRBV5-1 and TRBJ2-3; D unclear. The CDR3 consists of 13 residues. V lost 0 bases and J 2 bases, leaving 4 bases between the germline ends. Germline CDR1 reads SGHRS; CDR2 reads YFSETQ. CDR3 loop: CASSLDATDTQYF. DNA for the CDR3: TGCGCCAGCAGCTTGGATGCCACAGATACGCAGTATTTT.

The chain recombines TRBV9 with TRBJ2-1; TRBD2 matches 9 bases. The trim removed 0 bases at V and 6 bases at J, leaving 4 bases unmatched. Germline CDR1 reads SGDLS; CDR2 reads YYNGEE. The CDR3 loop spans 15 amino acids. CDR3 bases: TGTGCCAGCAGCGTAGCTAGCGGGGTTCGCAATGAGCAGTTCTTC. It translates to CASSVASGVRNEQFF. Variable domain in full (rest from reference TRBV9 and TRBJ2-1): DSGVTQTPKHLITATGQRVTLRCSPRSGDLSVYWYQQSLDQGLQFLIQYYNGEERAKGNILERFSAQQFPDLHSELNLSSLELGDSALYFCASSVASGVRNEQFFGPGTRLTVL.

V gene TRBV19 combines with J gene TRBJ2-1, with D perhaps matching TRBD1 (5 bases). Germline CDR1 reads LNHDA; CDR2 reads SQIVND (reference sequence). V was cut by 3 bases and J by 6 bases, with 15 bases left in between. The CDR3 has 15 amino acids. The CDR3 DNA follows: TGTGCCAGTAGTATTCTTCAGGGATTCGGCAATGAGCAGTTCTTC. Its translation is CASSILQGFGNEQFF.

The V call is TRBV4-1, the J call TRBJ2-5; D ambiguous. Germline assignment: CDR1 MGHRA and CDR2 YSYEKL. This CDR3 contains 17 residues. Deletions cut 1 base from V and 4 bases from J, with 19 bases between. CDR3 coding DNA: TGCGCCAGCAGCCAAGTCGGTGGCATTGCAACGGGAGAGACCCAGTACTTC. Its protein product is CASSQVGGIATGETQYF.

Turning to this clone: One end of the junction fails to match germline, which may point to a read error. J is TRBJ2-5 and V is TRBV2; D might be TRBD1 (5 bases). Germline values: CDR1 SNHLY, CDR2 FYNNEI. The CDR3 runs 14 residues. The CDR3 sequence is CASSEGHLQETQYF. The CDR3 DNA reads TGTGCCAGCAGCGAAGGACACCTCCAAGAGACCCAGTACTTC.

The chain links TRBV19 to TRBJ2-7; 10 nucleotides align to TRBD2. Trimming removed 6 bases from V and 2 bases from J; junction bases left unmatched: 10. This CDR3 spans 16 amino acids. Germline CDR1 reads LNHDA; CDR2 reads SQIVND (reference sequence). The CDR3 loop reads CASSPNPSGGPYEQYF. The CDR3 DNA reads TGTGCCAGTAGCCCCAATCCTAGCGGGGGCCCCTACGAGCAGTACTTC.

V gene TRBV6-5 combines with J gene TRBJ1-1; D is uncertain. CDR3 size: 14 residues. In germline, CDR1 is MNHEY, CDR2 SVGAGI. V was shortened by 5 bases and J by 4 bases, with 14 bases between the two germline ends. CDR3 loop: CASSNNGFSTEAFF. As DNA, the CDR3 is TGTGCCAGCAGTAATAATGGGTTTAGCACTGAAGCTTTCTTT.

This rearrangement joins TRBV10-3 to TRBJ2-7; 9 nucleotides match TRBD2. Germline CDR1 ENHRY, CDR2 SYGVKD. Trimming removed 0 bases from V and 6 bases from J; junction bases left unmatched: 6. This CDR3 is 15 amino acids long. The CDR3 reads CAISESGLAGSEQYF. The CDR3 bases are TGTGCCATCAGTGAGTCCGGGCTAGCGGGATCCGAGCAGTACTTC.